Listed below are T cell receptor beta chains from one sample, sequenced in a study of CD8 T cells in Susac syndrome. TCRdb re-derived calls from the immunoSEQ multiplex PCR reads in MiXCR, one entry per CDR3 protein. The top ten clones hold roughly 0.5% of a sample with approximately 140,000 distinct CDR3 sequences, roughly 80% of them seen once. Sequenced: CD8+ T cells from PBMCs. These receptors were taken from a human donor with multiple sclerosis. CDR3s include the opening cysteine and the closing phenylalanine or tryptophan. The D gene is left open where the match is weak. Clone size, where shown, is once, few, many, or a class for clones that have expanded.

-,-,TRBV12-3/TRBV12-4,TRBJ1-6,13,CASSLTNQRPLHF,TGTGCCAGCAGTTTGACGAACCAACGACCCCTCCACTTT
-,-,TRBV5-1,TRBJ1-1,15,CASSEGHGMNTEAFF,TGCGCCAGCAGCGAGGGCCATGGGATGAACACTGAAGCTTTCTTT
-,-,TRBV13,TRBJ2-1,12,CASSLRPSEQFF,TGTGCCAGCAGCTTAAGGCCAAGTGAGCAGTTCTTC
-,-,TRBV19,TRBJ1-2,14,CASRAGGSNYGYTF,TGTGCCAGTAGGGCTGGAGGGTCTAACTATGGCTACACCTTC
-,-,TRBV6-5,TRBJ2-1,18,CASSFAGVLPGQAYEQFF,TGTGCCAGCAGTTTCGCGGGGGTCTTACCGGGACAGGCCTATGAGCAGTTCTTC
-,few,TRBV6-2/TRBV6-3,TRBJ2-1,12,CASSYSAAEQFF,TGTGCCAGCAGTTACTCCGCCGCTGAGCAGTTCTTC
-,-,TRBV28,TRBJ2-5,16,CASSLIGGLGQETQYF,TGTGCCAGCAGTTTAATCGGGGGCTTGGGCCAAGAGACCCAGTACTTC
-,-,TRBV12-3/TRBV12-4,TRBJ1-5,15,CASSLYGWGNQPQHF,TGTGCCAGCAGTTTATACGGATGGGGCAATCAGCCCCAGCATTTT
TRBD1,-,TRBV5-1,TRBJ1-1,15,CASSWETGMNTEAFF,TGCGCCAGCAGCTGGGAGACAGGGATGAACACTGAAGCTTTCTTT
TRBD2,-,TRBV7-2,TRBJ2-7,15,CASSLSGGSSYEQYF,TGTGCCAGCAGCCTAAGCGGGGGGTCCTCCTACGAGCAGTACTTC
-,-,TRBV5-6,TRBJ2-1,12,CASSLLQGEQFF,TGTGCCAGCAGCTTGCTTCAGGGAGAGCAGTTCTTC
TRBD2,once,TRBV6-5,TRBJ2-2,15,CATSVLAGAVGELFF,TGTGCCACCTCCGTCCTAGCGGGGGCGGTCGGGGAGCTGTTTTTT
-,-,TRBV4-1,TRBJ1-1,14,CASSPSGAGTEAFF,TGCGCCAGCAGCCCGTCGGGGGCGGGGACTGAAGCTTTCTTT
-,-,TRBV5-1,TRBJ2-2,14,CASSPKSAGGELFF,TGCGCCAGCAGCCCAAAGAGTGCGGGAGGGGAGCTGTTTTTT
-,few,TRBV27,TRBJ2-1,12,CATIGASNEQFF,TGTGCCACCATCGGGGCCTCGAATGAGCAGTTCTTC
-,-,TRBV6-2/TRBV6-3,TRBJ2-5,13,CASSHPGWETQYF,TGTGCCAGCAGTCATCCGGGGTGGGAGACCCAGTACTTC
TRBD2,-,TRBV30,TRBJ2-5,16,CAWSVTAGGPRETQYF,TGTGCCTGGAGTGTGACAGCGGGAGGGCCTAGGGAGACCCAGTACTTC
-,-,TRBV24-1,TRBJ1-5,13,CATSDDSNQPQHF,TGTGCCACCAGTGACGATAGCAATCAGCCCCAGCATTTT
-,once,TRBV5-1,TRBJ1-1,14,CASSSNNRVTEAFF,TGCGCCAGCAGCTCAAATAACAGGGTTACTGAAGCTTTCTTT
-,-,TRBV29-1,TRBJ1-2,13,CSVEEAQVDGYTF,TGCAGCGTTGAAGAGGCCCAGGTCGACGGCTACACCTTC
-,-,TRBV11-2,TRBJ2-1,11,CASSTNNEQFF,TGTGCCAGCAGCACGAATAATGAGCAGTTCTTC
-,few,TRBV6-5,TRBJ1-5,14,CASSGGGSNQPQHF,TGTGCCAGCAGTGGAGGGGGGAGCAATCAGCCCCAGCATTTT
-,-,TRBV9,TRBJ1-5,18,CASSVNLGADTFNQPQHF,TGTGCCAGCAGCGTAAATCTGGGGGCAGATACATTCAATCAGCCCCAGCATTTT
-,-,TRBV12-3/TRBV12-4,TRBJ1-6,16,CASSLLAWGDNSPLHF,TGTGCCAGCAGCCTTTTGGCGTGGGGCGATAATTCACCCCTCCACTTT
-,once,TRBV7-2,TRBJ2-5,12,CASSLSGETQYF,TGTGCCAGCAGCTTATCCGGCGAGACCCAGTACTTC
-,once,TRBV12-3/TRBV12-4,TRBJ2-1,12,CASSLMDNEQFF,TGTGCCAGCAGTCTTATGGATAATGAGCAGTTCTTC
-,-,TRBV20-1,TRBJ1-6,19,CSARDFGNRMSSYNSPLHF,TGCAGTGCTAGAGATTTCGGGAACAGGATGAGCTCCTATAATTCACCCCTCCACTTT
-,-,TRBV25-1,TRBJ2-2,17,CASSDPSGPPNTGELFF,TGTGCCAGCAGTGACCCGAGCGGACCTCCGAACACCGGGGAGCTGTTTTTT
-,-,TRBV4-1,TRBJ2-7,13,CASSQGLDYEQYF,TGCGCCAGCAGCCAAGGACTAGACTACGAGCAGTACTTC
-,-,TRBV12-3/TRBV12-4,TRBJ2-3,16,CASSSRWTTSTDTQYF,TGTGCCAGCAGTTCCAGGTGGACAACTAGCACAGATACGCAGTATTTT
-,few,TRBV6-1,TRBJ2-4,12,CASQGGQNIQYF,TGTGCCAGCCAAGGGGGACAAAACATTCAGTACTTC
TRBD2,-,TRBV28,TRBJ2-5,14,CASSLGGGRETQYF,TGTGCCAGCAGTCTCGGGGGGGGCAGAGAGACCCAGTACTTC
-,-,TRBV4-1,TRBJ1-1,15,CASSQQPTENTEAFF,TGCGCCAGCAGCCAACAGCCTACAGAGAACACTGAAGCTTTCTTT
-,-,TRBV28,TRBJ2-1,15,CASSLLPWGGDEQFF,TGTGCCAGCAGTTTATTGCCCTGGGGGGGCGATGAGCAGTTCTTC
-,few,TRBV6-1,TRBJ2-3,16,CASRPSTVYSTDTQYF,TGTGCCAGCAGACCCTCGACAGTATATAGCACAGATACGCAGTATTTT
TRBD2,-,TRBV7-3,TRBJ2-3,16,CASSLLAGTLLNTQYF,TGTGCCAGCAGCTTATTAGCGGGGACGCTTTTGAATACGCAGTATTTT
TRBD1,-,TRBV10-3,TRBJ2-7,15,CAISEEGAKSYEQYF,TGTGCCATCAGTGAGGAGGGGGCAAAGTCCTACGAGCAGTACTTC
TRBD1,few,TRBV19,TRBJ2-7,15,CASSTGTGWGYEQYF,TGTGCCAGTAGTACTGGGACAGGGTGGGGGTACGAGCAGTACTTC
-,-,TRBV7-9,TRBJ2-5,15,CASSLIVGGRETQYF,TGTGCCAGCAGCTTAATCGTCGGGGGCAGGGAGACCCAGTACTTC
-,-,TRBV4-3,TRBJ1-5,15,CATKQGWGSNQPQHF,TGCGCCACTAAACAGGGCTGGGGTAGCAATCAGCCCCAGCATTTT
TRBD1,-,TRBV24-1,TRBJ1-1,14,CATSDNRGNTEAFF,TGTGCCACCAGTGACAACAGGGGGAACACTGAAGCTTTCTTT
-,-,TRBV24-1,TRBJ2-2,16,CATSDLSGADTGELFF,TGTGCCACCAGTGATTTGTCGGGGGCCGACACCGGGGAGCTGTTTTTT
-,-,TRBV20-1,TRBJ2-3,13,CSASLGVADTQYF,TGCAGTGCTAGTCTGGGGGTCGCAGATACGCAGTATTTT
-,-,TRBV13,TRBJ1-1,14,CASGEWGLGTEAFF,TGTGCCAGCGGGGAATGGGGGCTAGGCACTGAAGCTTTCTTT
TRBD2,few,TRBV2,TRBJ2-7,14,CASSGGARGYEQYF,TGTGCCAGCAGCGGGGGGGCCCGGGGTTACGAGCAGTACTTC
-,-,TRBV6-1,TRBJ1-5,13,CASSEYVNQPQHF,TGTGCCAGCAGTGAGTACGTAAATCAGCCCCAGCATTTT
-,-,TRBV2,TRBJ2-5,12,CASAEGKETQYF,TGTGCCAGCGCGGAGGGGAAAGAGACCCAGTACTTC
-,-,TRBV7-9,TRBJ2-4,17,CASSLVGQGLAKNIQYF,TGTGCCAGCAGCTTGGTTGGGCAGGGGCTAGCCAAAAACATTCAGTACTTC
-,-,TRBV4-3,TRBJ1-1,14,CASSQVEGSTEAFF,TGCGCCAGCAGCCAAGTTGAGGGTAGCACTGAAGCTTTCTTT